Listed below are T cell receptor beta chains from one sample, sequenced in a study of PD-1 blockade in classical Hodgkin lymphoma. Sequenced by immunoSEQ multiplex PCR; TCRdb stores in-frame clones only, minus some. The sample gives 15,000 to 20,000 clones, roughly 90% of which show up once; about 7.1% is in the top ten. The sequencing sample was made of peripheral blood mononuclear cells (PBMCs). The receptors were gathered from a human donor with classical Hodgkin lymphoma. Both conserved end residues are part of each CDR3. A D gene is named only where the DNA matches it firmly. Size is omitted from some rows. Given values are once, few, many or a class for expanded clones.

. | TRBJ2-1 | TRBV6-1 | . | TGTGCCAGCAGTGGGGGAGACTGGAATGAGCAGTTCTTC | CASSGGDWNEQFF
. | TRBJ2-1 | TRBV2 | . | TGTGCCAGCAGTGAAGCTCCTGCCGTGCGGGAGCAGTTCTTC | CASSEAPAVREQFF
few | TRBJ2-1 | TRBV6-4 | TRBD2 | TGTGCCAGCAGTGTAGCGGGAGGGTCCGGCAATGAGCAGTTCTTC | CASSVAGGSGNEQFF
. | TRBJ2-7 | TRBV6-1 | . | TGTGCCAGCAGTGCAACAGGTTTCCTGTACGAGCAGTACTTC | CASSATGFLYEQYF
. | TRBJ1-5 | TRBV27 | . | TGTGCCAGCAGTTTGACAGTACTCAATCAGCCCCAGCATTTT | CASSLTVLNQPQHF
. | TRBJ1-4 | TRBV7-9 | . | TGTGCCAGCAGCCCCACGGGAATTAATGAAAAACTGTTTTTT | CASSPTGINEKLFF
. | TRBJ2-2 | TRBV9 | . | TGTGCCAGCAGCGTAATGAACGGGAACACCGGGGAGCTGTTTTTT | CASSVMNGNTGELFF
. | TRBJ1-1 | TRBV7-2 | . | TGTGCCAGCAGCCCCCGTGGAGGGTTGAACACTGAAGCTTTCTTT | CASSPRGGLNTEAFF
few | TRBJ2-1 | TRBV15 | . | TGTGCCACCAGCAGAGGCTCACCCCGGGACCAATTATACAATGAGCAGTTCTTC | CATSRGSPRDQLYNEQFF
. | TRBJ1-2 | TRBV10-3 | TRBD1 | TGTGCCATCAGCGAAAAGACAGGGATAAACTATGGCTACACCTTC | CAISEKTGINYGYTF
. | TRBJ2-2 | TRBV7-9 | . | TGTGCCAGCAGCACCGGGTCCCTGGGAACCGGGGAGCTGTTTTTT | CASSTGSLGTGELFF
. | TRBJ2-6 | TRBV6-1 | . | TGTGCCAGCAGTGAATATAGGGGCTCTGGGGCCAACGTCCTGACTTTC | CASSEYRGSGANVLTF
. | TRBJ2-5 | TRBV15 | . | TGTGCCACCAGCAGGGGAGGCGGGGAGACCCAGTACTTC | CATSRGGGETQYF
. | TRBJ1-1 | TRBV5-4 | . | TGTGCCAGCAGCTTTGACAGGCGGAACACTGAAGCTTTCTTT | CASSFDRRNTEAFF
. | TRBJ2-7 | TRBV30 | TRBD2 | TGTGCCTGGTCTTTTGGGGGGGAATCGGACGAGCAGTACTTC | CAWSFGGESDEQYF
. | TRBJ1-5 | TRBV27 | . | TGTGCCAGCAGTCCCACCAGTAGCAATCAGCCCCAGCATTTT | CASSPTSSNQPQHF
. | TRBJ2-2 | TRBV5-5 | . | TGTGCCAGCAGCTTGGGCCTGAACACCGGGGAGCTGTTTTTT | CASSLGLNTGELFF
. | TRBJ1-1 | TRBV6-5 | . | TGTGCCAGCCTCCCAGGCCCCGAACCTGGTGAAGCTTTCTTT | CASLPGPEPGEAFF
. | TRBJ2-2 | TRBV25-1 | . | TGTGCCAGCAGTGGACAGGACGACATCGCCGGGGAGCTGTTTTTT | CASSGQDDIAGELFF
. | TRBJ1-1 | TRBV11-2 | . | TGTGCCAGCAGCCCCACCCTAAGGGACACTGAAGCTTTCTTT | CASSPTLRDTEAFF
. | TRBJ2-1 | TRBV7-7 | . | TGTGCCAGCAGCTTAGCATTCGGTGAGCAGTTCTTC | CASSLAFGEQFF
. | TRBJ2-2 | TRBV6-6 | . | TGTGCCAGCAGTTCGCTAGTTCCCGGGGAGCTGTTTTTT | CASSSLVPGELFF
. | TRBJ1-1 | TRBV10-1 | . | TGCGCCAGCTCCCCGGCGGACGTTTCCAGGGGTGAAGCTTTCTTT | CASSPADVSRGEAFF
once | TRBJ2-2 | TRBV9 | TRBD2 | TGTGCCAGCAGCGTAGGCAGCGGGGCGAACACCGGGGAGCTGTTTTTT | CASSVGSGANTGELFF
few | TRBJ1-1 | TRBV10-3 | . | TGTGCCATCAGTGGGGTCGGGGTGAACACTGAAGCTTTCTTT | CAISGVGVNTEAFF
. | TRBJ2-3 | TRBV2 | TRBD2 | TGTGCCAGCAGTCAGCTTAGAGCGGGAACAGATACGCAGTATTTT | CASSQLRAGTDTQYF
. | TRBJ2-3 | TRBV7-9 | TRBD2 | TGTGCCAGCACGCCGGGGGGTGGCACAGATACGCAGTATTTT | CASTPGGGTDTQYF